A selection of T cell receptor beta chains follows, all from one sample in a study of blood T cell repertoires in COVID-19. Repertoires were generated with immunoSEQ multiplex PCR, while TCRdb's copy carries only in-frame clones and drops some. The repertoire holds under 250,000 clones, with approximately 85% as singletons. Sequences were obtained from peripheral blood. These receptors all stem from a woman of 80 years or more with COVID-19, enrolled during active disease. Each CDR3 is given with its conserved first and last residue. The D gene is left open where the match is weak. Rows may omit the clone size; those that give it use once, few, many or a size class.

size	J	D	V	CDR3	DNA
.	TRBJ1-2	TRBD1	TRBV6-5	CASSSRTGLTNYGYTF	TGTGCCAGCAGTTCCAGGACAGGGCTTACTAACTATGGCTACACCTTC
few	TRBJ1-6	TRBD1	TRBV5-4	CASSIGTGVDSPLHF	TGTGCCAGCAGCATCGGGACAGGGGTGGATTCACCCCTCCACTTT
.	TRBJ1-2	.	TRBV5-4	CASSLAGGYTF	TGTGCCAGCAGCTTGGCGGGGGGCTACACCTTC
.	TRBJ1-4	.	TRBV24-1	CATSDSGAGGAGEKLFF	TGTGCCACCAGTGATTCCGGGGCGGGGGGCGCCGGTGAAAAACTGTTTTTT
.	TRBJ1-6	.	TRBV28	CASRVNRASYNSPLHF	TGTGCCAGCAGGGTAAACAGGGCTTCCTATAATTCACCCCTCCACTTT
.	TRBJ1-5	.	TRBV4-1	CASSQGNRGNQPQHF	TGCGCCAGCAGCCAAGGGAACAGAGGCAATCAGCCCCAGCATTTT
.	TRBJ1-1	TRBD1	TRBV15	CATSRDLQGAGGAFF	TGTGCCACCAGCAGAGACCTACAGGGGGCGGGAGGAGCTTTCTTT
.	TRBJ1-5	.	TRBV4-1	CASSQDGRSNQPQHF	TGCGCCAGCAGCCAAGATGGCCGAAGCAATCAGCCCCAGCATTTT
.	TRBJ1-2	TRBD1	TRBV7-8	CASSPGGANYGYTF	TGTGCCAGCAGCCCAGGGGGCGCTAACTATGGCTACACCTTC
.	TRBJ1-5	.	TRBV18	CASSPPEGGNQPQHF	TGTGCCAGCTCTCCACCGGAAGGGGGCAATCAGCCCCAGCATTTT
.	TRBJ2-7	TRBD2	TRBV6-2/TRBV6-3	CASSYTWTSGGYEQYF	TGTGCCAGCAGTTACACCTGGACTAGCGGAGGTTACGAGCAGTACTTC
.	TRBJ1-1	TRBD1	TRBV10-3	CAISPRTGNTEAFF	TGTGCCATCAGCCCTCGGACAGGGAACACTGAAGCTTTCTTT
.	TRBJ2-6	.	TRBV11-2	CASSLDSSGANVLTF	TGTGCCAGCAGCTTAGACAGCTCTGGGGCCAACGTCCTGACTTTC
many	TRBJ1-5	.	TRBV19	CASSRSAGGNQPQHF	TGTGCCAGTAGTAGGAGTGCCGGCGGCAATCAGCCCCAGCATTTT
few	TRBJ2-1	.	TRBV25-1	CASSRGGTGPYNEQFF	TGTGCCAGCAGTCGGGGGGGGACAGGGCCCTACAATGAGCAGTTCTTC
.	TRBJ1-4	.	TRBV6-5	CASSYSSQGPNEKLFF	TGTGCCAGCAGTTACTCCTCGCAGGGCCCTAATGAAAAACTGTTTTTT
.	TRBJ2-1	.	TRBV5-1	CASSSGTPTYNEQFF	TGCGCCAGCAGCTCCGGGACACCTACCTACAATGAGCAGTTCTTC
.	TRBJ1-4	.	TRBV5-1	CASSLTGNEKLFF	TGCGCCAGCAGCTTGACAGGGAATGAAAAACTGTTTTTT
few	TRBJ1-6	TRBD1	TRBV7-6	CASSLEGTEYNSPLHF	TGTGCCAGCAGCTTAGAGGGGACAGAGTATAATTCACCCCTCCACTTT
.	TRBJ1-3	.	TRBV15	CATSRDGSGSSGNTIYF	TGTGCCACCAGCAGAGACGGCTCGGGATCCTCTGGAAACACCATATATTTT